The 18 T cell receptor beta chains below all came from one sample that was sequenced in a study of cytomegalovirus exposure and HLA in healthy donors. The PCR made use of 60 Vbeta and 13 Jbeta primers. Here immunoSEQ multiplex PCR was the method, and the copy in TCRdb shows in-frame clones only, minus some. The table lists 120,000 to 150,000 clones, around 79% of them singletons. Source material: PBMCs. The receptors derive from a man younger than 45 in good health and CMV-seropositive.

The chain recombines TRBV5-4 with TRBJ2-1; 10 positions agree with TRBD2. V lost 7 bases and J lost 0; bases outside the gene matches: 4. The V gene's germline CDR1 is SGHNT and CDR2 YYREEE (reference sequence). The CDR3 totals 15 residues. CDR3 sequence: CASYLAGASYNEQFF. CDR3 DNA sequence: TGTGCCAGCTATCTAGCGGGGGCCTCCTACAATGAGCAGTTCTTC. Full variable domain (outside the CDR3, taken from reference TRBV5-4 and TRBJ2-1): ETGVTQSPTHLIKTRGQQVTLRCSSQSGHNTVSWYQQALGQGPQFIFQYYREEENGRGNFPPRFSGLQFPNYSSELNVNALELDDSALYLCASYLAGASYNEQFFGPGTRLTVL.

This clone was picked up one time. The chain recombines TRBV28 with TRBJ2-3; D may be TRBD2 (5 bases). Germline V lookup: CDR1 MDHEN, CDR2 SYDVKM. V was clipped by 6 bases and J by 3 bases, with 16 bases between them. The CDR3 is 15 amino acids. Here the CDR3 reads CASSPTSDRTDTQYF. CDR3 in DNA: TGTGCCAGCAGCCCCACTAGTGATAGAACAGATACGCAGTATTTT.

The chain recombines TRBV5-4 with TRBJ2-5, with a weak D call TRBD1 (5 bases). Germline CDR1 SGHNT, CDR2 YYREEE (reference sequence). This CDR3 comprises 16 residues. V dropped 0 bases and J dropped 3 bases, with 15 bases sitting between them. This chain's CDR3 is CASSLVVFGAEETQYF. The CDR3 DNA is TGTGCCAGCAGCTTGGTTGTCTTTGGGGCAGAAGAGACCCAGTACTTC. Supplemented by reference TRBV5-4 and TRBJ2-5, the full variable domain reads ETGVTQSPTHLIKTRGQQVTLRCSSQSGHNTVSWYQQALGQGPQFIFQYYREEENGRGNFPPRFSGLQFPNYSSELNVNALELDDSALYLCASSLVVFGAEETQYFGPGTRLLVL.

CDR3 protein: CASSLAGWTVSGNTIYF. The CDR3 nucleotides are TGTGCCAGCAGCTTAGCGGGGTGGACAGTCTCTGGAAACACCATATATTTT. This chain uses TRBV7-2 with TRBJ1-3; possibly TRBD1 for D (6 bases). The germline gives CDR1 SGHTA, CDR2 FQGNSA. The V and J ends lost 0 bases and 0 bases respectively, with 12 bases between them. CDR3 length: 17 amino acids.

The V gene is TRBV19, the J gene TRBJ2-5; D uncertain. The ends were cut back, 3 bases at V and 2 bases at J, with 10 bases in the middle. The germline V gene encodes CDR1 LNHDA and CDR2 SQIVND (reference sequence). The CDR3 loop spans 14 amino acids. CDR3 protein: CASSIVASQETQYF. The CDR3 nucleotides read TGTGCCAGTAGTATTGTCGCCAGTCAAGAGACCCAGTACTTC.

The rearrangement uses TRBV5-6 and TRBJ1-2; D is perhaps TRBD1 (5 bases). The ends were cut back, 1 base at V and 4 bases at J, with 8 bases in the middle. The length of the CDR3 is 13 residues. Germline values: CDR1 SGHDT, CDR2 YYEEEE. The CDR3 sequence is CASSLPGSYGYTF. DNA of the CDR3: TGTGCCAGCAGCTTGCCAGGGTCCTATGGCTACACCTTC.

The chain couples TRBV7-9 to TRBJ2-2; 9 bases line up with TRBD2. CDR1 and CDR2 (germline): SEHNR, FQNEAQ (reference sequence). Germline trimming cut 1 base from V and 7 bases from J; bases unmatched to any gene: 1. This CDR3 has 14 amino acids. The CDR3 region has the DNA TGTGCCAGCAGCTTAGTACTAGCGGGCGGGGAGCTGTTTTTT. Its protein product is CASSLVLAGGELFF.

J is TRBJ2-7 and V is TRBV5-4; 10 bases map to TRBD2. This CDR3 spans 15 amino acids. V dropped 0 bases and J dropped 7; count of bases not matched to a gene: 7. In germline, CDR1 is SGHNT, CDR2 YYREEE (reference sequence). The CDR3 bases are TGTGCCAGCAGCTTGGTCCTAGCGGGGGCGGAAGAGCAGTACTTC. Residues: CASSLVLAGAEEQYF.

About this clone itself: A junction end diverges from the germline sequence, so it may reflect a read error. V usage is TRBV27 and J usage is TRBJ2-7, with TRBD2 matching 7 bases. This CDR3 is 15 amino acids long. Germline V gives CDR1 MNHEY, CDR2 SMNVEV (reference sequence). CDR3 bases: TGTGCCAGCAGACCCCAGGGAGGGTGGACCTACGAGCAGCACTTC. This sequence encodes CASRPQGGWTYEQHF.

J is TRBJ2-7 and V is TRBV7-2, with 8 bases identical to TRBD2. V dropped 2 bases and J dropped 4; count of bases not matched to a gene: 4. Germline V gives CDR1 SGHTA, CDR2 FQGNSA. The CDR3 loop spans 14 amino acids. The CDR3 loop reads CASSLTGGRYEQYF. The CDR3, as DNA: TGTGCCAGCAGCTTAACGGGAGGGAGGTACGAGCAGTACTTC. The whole variable domain, filled in from reference TRBV7-2 and TRBJ2-7, reads GAGVSQSPSNKVTEKGKDVELRCDPISGHTALYWYRQSLGQGLEFLIYFQGNSAPDKSGLPSDRFSAERTGGSVSTLTIQRTQQEDSAVYLCASSLTGGRYEQYFGPGTRLTVT.

The chain employs TRBV11-3 and TRBJ2-3, with 9 bases fitting TRBD1. This CDR3 region has 15 residues. Germline CDR1 SGHNT, CDR2 YENEEA. V shed 5 bases and J 1 base; nucleotides not matched to a gene: 4. CDR3 in amino acids: CASSRRDRGTDTQYF. The DNA of the CDR3 is TGTGCCAGCAGCCGCCGGGACAGGGGCACAGATACGCAGTATTTT.

The CDR3 reads CASSLGAPGGNIQYF. CDR3 nucleotide sequence: TGCGCCAGCAGCTTGGGGGCCCCAGGGGGGAACATTCAGTACTTC. The chain couples TRBV5-1 to TRBJ2-4; tentative D call: TRBD1 (7 bases). Germline V gene data show CDR1 as SGHRS and CDR2 as YFSETQ. V shed 0 bases and J shed 7 bases, with 14 bases lying between them. The CDR3 loop spans 15 amino acids.

The chain combines TRBV5-1 with TRBJ2-2, with D maybe TRBD2 (6 bases). V gave up 6 bases and J gave up 6 bases, with 15 bases separating them. The CDR3 spans 14 residues. The V gene's germline CDR1 is SGHRS and CDR2 YFSETQ. The CDR3 region is CASTVAGPPGELFF. The DNA for the CDR3 is TGCGCCAGCACCGTGGCGGGGCCACCCGGGGAGCTGTTTTTT.

CDR3 DNA sequence: TGTGCCAGCAGCCCTAACCAGGTTAGGAACAATGAGCAGTTCTTC. This translates into CASSPNQVRNNEQFF. This sequence joins TRBV7-6 and TRBJ2-1; D gene ambiguous. CDR1 is SGHVS, CDR2 FNYEAQ, per germline. The CDR3 totals 15 residues. With 5 bases removed from V and 5 bases from J, the gap between germline ends came to 16 bases.

The V call is TRBV7-9, the J call TRBJ1-2; no definite D call. The V end lost 5 bases, the J end lost 8 bases, and 18 bases lay between the germline ends. CDR3 size: 14 residues. Germline V gives CDR1 SEHNR, CDR2 FQNEAQ (reference sequence). This chain's CDR3 is CASSPEVPGRGYTF. The CDR3, as DNA: TGTGCCAGCAGCCCAGAGGTCCCCGGCCGGGGCTACACCTTC.

CDR3 bases: TGTGCCAGCAGCTTAAGCCTAATGAACACTGAAGCTTTCTTT. It encodes CASSLSLMNTEAFF. This rearrangement joins TRBV7-2 to TRBJ1-1; D not resolved. Germline assignment: CDR1 SGHTA and CDR2 FQGNSA. V was pared by 2 bases and J by 0 bases, with 7 bases between. CDR3 length: 14 residues.

The chain couples TRBV7-6 to TRBJ1-1, with D perhaps TRBD1 (5 bases). CDR1 and CDR2 (germline): SGHVS, FNYEAQ. The CDR3 loop spans 16 amino acids. V was clipped by 1 base and J by 5 bases, with 17 bases between them. The CDR3: CASSLGQGAESTEAFF. CDR3 in DNA: TGTGCCAGCAGCTTAGGGCAGGGCGCTGAGAGTACTGAAGCTTTCTTT.

CDR3 in DNA: TGTGCCAGCAGACGCTCCGGGACAAGAACAGATACGCAGTATTTT. Encoded protein: CASRRSGTRTDTQYF. This chain links TRBV2 with TRBJ2-3; TRBD1 is a possible D gene (6 bases). Trimming took 6 bases from V and 3 from J, leaving 16 bases between them. Germline CDR1 reads SNHLY; CDR2 reads FYNNEI. This CDR3 is built from 15 residues.